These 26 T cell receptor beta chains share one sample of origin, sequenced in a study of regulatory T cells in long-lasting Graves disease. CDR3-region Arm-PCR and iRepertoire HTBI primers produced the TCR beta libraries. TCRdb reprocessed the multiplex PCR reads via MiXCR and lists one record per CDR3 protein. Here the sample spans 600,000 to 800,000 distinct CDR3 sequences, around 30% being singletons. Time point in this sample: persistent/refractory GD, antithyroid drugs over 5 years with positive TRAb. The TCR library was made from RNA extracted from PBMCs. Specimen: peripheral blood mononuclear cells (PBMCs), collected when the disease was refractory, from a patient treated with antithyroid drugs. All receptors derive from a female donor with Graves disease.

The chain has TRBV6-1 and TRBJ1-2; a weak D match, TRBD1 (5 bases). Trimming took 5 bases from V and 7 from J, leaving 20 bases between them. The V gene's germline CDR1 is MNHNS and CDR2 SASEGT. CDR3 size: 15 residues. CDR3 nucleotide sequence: TGTGCCAGCAGTCCCCCGTCCCGAAGGGGTGGTGGCTACACCTTC. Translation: CASSPPSRRGGGYTF.

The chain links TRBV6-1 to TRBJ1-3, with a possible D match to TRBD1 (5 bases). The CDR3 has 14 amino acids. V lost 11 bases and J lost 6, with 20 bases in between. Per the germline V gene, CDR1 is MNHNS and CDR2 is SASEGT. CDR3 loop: CAAQQDPRENTIYF. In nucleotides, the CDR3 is TGTGCCGCGCAACAGGACCCGCGGGAAAACACCATATATTTT.

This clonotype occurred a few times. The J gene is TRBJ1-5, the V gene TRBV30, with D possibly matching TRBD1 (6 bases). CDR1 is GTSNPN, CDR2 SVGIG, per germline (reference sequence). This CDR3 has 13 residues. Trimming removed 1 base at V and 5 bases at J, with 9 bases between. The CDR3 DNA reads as TGTGCCTGGAGTGGGGGGGCGGATCAGCCCCAGCATTTT. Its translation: CAWSGGADQPQHF.

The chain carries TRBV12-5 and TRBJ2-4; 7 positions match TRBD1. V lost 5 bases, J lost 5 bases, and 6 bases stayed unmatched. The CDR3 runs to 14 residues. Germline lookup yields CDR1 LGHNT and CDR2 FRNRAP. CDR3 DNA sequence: TGTGCTAGTGGTCCCGACAGGGACCAAAACATTCAGTACTTC. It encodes CASGPDRDQNIQYF.

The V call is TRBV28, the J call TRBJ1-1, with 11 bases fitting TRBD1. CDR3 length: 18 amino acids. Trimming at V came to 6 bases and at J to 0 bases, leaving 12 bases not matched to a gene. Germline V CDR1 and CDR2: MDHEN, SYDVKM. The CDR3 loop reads CASSPLGGQGAMNTEAFF. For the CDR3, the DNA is TGTGCCAGCAGCCCCCTGGGCGGACAGGGGGCTATGAACACTGAAGCTTTCTTT.

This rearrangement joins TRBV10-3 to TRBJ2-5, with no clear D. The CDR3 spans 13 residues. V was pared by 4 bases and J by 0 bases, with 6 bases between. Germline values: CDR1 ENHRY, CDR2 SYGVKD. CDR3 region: CAISVRDQETQYF. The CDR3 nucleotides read TGTGCCATCAGTGTTAGGGACCAAGAGACCCAGTACTTC.

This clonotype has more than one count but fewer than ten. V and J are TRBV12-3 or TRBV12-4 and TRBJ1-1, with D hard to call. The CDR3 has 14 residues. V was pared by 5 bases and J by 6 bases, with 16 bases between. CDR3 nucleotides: TGTGCCAGCAGTCCACCTCGGATCAACCCTGAAGCTTTCTTT. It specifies CASSPPRINPEAFF.

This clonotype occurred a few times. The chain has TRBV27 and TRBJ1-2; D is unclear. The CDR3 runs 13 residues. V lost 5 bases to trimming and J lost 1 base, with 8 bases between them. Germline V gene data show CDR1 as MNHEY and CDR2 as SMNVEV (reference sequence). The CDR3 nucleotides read TGTGCCAGCAGTCACCAGGTTAACTATGGCTACACCTTC. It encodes CASSHQVNYGYTF.

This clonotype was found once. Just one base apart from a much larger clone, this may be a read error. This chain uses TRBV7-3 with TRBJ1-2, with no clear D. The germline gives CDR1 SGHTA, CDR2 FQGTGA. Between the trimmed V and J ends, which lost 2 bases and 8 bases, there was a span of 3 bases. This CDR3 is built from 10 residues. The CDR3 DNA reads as TGTGCCAGCAGCTTAGAGGGCTACACCTTC. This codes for CASSLEGYTF.

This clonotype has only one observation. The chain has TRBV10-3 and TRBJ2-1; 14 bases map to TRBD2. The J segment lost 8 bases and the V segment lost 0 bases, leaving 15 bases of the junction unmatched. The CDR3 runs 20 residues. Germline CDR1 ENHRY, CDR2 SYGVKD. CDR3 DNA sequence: TGTGCCATCAGTGAGTCGGCAGGGGGACTAGCGGGAGATATCGACCATGAGCAGTTCTTC. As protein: CAISESAGGLAGDIDHEQFF.

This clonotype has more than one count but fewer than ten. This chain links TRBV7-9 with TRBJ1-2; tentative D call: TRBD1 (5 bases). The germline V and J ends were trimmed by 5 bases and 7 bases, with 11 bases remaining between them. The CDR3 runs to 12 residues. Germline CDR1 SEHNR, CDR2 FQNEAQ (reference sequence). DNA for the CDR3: TGTGCCAGCAGCCCGCGGGACGGTGGCTACACCTTC. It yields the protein CASSPRDGGYTF. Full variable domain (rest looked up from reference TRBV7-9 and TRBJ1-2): DTGVSQNPRHKITKRGQNVTFRCDPISEHNRLYWYRQTLGQGPEFLTYFQNEAQLEKSRLLSDRFSAERPKGSFSTLEIQRTEQGDSAMYLCASSPRDGGYTFGSGTRLTVV.

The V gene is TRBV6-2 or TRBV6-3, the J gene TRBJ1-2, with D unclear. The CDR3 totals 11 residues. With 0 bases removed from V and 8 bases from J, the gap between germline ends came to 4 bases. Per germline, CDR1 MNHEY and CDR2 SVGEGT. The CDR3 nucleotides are TGTGCCAGCAGTTACTCAATCGGCTACACCTTC. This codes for CASSYSIGYTF.

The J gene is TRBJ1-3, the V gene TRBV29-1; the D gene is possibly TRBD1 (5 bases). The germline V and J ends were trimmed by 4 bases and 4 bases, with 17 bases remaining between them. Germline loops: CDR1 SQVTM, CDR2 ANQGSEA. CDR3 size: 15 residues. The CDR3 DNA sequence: TGCAGCGTTGCGGTAGGGGAAGGACTGGGAAACACCATATATTTT. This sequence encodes CSVAVGEGLGNTIYF. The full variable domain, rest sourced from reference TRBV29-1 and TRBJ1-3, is SAVISQKPSRDICQRGTSLTIQCQVDSQVTMMFWYRQQPGQSLTLIATANQGSEATYESGFVIDKFPISRPNLTFSTLTVSNMSPEDSSIYLCSVAVGEGLGNTIYFGEGSWLTVV.

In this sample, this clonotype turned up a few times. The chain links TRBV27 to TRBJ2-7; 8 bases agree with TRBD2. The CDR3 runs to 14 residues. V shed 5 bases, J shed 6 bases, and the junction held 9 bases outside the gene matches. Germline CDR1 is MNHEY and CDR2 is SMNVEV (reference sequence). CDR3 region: CASSSGSAVSEQYF. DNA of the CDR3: TGTGCCAGCAGTAGCGGGAGCGCGGTTAGCGAGCAGTACTTC.

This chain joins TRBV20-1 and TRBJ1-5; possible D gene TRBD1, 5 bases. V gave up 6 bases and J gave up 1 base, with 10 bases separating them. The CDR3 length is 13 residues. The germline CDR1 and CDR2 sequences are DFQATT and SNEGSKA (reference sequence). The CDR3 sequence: CSAKDTSNQPQHF. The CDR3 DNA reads TGCAGTGCAAAGGACACAAGCAATCAGCCCCAGCATTTT.

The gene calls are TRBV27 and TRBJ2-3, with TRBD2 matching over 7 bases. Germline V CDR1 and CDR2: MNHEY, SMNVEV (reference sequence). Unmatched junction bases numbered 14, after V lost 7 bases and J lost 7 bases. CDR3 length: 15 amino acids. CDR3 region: CASIPRGRGSNTQYF. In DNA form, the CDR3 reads TGTGCCAGCATCCCACGCGGGAGAGGATCAAATACGCAGTATTTT.

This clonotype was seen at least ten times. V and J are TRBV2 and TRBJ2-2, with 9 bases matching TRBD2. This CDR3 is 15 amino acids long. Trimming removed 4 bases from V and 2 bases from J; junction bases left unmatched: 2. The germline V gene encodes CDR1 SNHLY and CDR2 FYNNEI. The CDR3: CASSVLAGNTGELFF. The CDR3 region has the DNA TGTGCCAGCAGTGTTCTAGCGGGAAACACCGGGGAGCTGTTTTTT.

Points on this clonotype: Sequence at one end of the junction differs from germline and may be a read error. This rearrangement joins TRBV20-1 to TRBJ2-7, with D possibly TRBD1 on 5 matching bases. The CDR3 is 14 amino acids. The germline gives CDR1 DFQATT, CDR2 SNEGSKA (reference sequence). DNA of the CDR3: TGCAGCGCTAGAGAACAGACAGTTTCCTACGAGCAGTACTTC. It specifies CSAREQTVSYEQYF.

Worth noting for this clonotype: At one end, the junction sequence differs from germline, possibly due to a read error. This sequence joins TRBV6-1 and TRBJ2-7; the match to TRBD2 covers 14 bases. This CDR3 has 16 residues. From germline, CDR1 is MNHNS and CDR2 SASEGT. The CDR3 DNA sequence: TGTGCCAGCAGTGCGGGACTAGCGGGAGATGGCTACGGGCAGTACTTC. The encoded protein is CASSAGLAGDGYGQYF.

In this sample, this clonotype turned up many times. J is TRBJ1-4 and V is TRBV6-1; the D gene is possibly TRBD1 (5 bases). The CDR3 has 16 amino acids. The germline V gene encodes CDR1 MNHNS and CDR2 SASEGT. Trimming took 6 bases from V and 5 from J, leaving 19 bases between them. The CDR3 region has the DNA TGTGCCAGCAGGTCCGCTTCGGGCAGGGAGAATGAAAAACTGTTTTTT. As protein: CASRSASGRENEKLFF.

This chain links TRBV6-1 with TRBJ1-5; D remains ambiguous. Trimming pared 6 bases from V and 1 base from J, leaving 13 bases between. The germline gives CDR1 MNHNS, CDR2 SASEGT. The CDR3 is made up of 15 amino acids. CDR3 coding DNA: TGTGCCAGCAGCCAGGAAGGGATGAGCAATCAGCCCCAGCATTTT. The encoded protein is CASSQEGMSNQPQHF.

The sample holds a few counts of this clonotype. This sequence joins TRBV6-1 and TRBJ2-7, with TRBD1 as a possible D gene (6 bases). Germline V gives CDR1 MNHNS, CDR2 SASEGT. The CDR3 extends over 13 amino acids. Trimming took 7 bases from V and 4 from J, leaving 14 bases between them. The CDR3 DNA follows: TGTGCCAGCACCGACGGACAGACTTACGAGCAGTACTTC. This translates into CASTDGQTYEQYF.

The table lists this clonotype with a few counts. DNA of the CDR3: TGTGCCACCAGCAGAGATCGTGGGCGCGACCTCACAGATACGCAGTATTTT. Protein sequence: CATSRDRGRDLTDTQYF. The chain carries TRBV15 and TRBJ2-3, with D uncertain. Germline-derived CDR1 and CDR2 are LNHNV and YYDKDF (reference sequence). Trimming removed 0 bases from V and 2 bases from J, with 15 bases in between. The CDR3 has 17 amino acids.

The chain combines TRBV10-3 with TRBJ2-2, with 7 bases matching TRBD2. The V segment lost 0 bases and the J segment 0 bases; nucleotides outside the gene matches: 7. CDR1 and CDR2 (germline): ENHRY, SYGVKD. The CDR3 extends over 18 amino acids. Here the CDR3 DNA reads TGTGCCATCAGTGAGTCGAGTGCGGGACTACCGAACACCGGGGAGCTGTTTTTT. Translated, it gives CAISESSAGLPNTGELFF.

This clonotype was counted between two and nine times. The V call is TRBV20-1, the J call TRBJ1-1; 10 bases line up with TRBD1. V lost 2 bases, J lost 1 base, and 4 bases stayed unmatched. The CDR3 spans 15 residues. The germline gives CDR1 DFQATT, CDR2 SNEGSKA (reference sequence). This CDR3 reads CSARYRDRGNTEAFF. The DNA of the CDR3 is TGCAGTGCTAGATACCGGGACAGGGGGAACACTGAAGCTTTCTTT.

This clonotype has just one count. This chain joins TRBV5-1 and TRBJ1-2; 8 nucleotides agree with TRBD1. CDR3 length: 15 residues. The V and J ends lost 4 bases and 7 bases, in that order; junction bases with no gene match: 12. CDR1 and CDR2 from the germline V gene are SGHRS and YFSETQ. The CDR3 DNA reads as TGCGCCAGCAGCACTGCAGGGGGCGAAGGCGGTGGCTACACCTTC. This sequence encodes CASSTAGGEGGGYTF. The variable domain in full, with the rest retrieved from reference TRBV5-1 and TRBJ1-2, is KAGVTQTPRYLIKTRGQQVTLSCSPISGHRSVSWYQQTPGQGLQFLFEYFSETQRNKGNFPGRFSGRQFSNSRSEMNVSTLELGDSALYLCASSTAGGEGGGYTFGSGTRLTVV.